This TCR beta chain appears in the sequencing data of a study of cytotoxic CD8 clonotypes in ibrutinib-treated CLL. Across the study: A median 12 months of treatment, range 6 to 36, preceded the collection of response samples. There were, on average, approximately 260,000 productive templates and 90,000 to 95,000 productive rearrangements per sample.

Study outcomes and limitations: The clonality went up when patients responded to ibrutinib and dropped back toward baseline at progression.

Between the trimmed V and J ends, which lost 0 bases and 3 bases, there was a span of 18 bases. The CDR3 contains 17 residues. Germline lookup yields CDR1 SGHRS and CDR2 YFSETQ. In regard to this clone: The antigen is not known.

The method was immunoSEQ multiplex PCR; TCRdb's version includes in-frame clones alone and lacks a portion of them. The profile shows about 330,000 clones, over 60% of them singletons. This receptor was identified in a human donor with chronic lymphocytic leukemia. The chain links TRBV5-1 to TRBJ1-2; D unresolved. Material: PBMCs, obtained after 36 months of ibrutinib treatment. This chain's CDR3 is CASSLDSGRGWDYGYTF. CDR3 DNA sequence: TGCGCCAGCAGCTTGGACTCTGGGCGCGGGTGGGACTATGGCTACACCTTC.